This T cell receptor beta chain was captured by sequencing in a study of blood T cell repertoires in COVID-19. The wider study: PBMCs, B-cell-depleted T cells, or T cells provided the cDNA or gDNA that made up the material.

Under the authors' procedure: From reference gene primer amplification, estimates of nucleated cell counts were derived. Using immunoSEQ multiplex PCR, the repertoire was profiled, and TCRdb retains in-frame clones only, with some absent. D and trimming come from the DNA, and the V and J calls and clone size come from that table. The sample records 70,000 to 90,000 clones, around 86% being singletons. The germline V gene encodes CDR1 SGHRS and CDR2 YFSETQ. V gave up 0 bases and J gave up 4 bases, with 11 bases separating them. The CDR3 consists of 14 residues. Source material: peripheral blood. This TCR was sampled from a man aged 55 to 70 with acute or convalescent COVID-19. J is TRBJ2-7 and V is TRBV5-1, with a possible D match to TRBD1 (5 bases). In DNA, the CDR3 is TGCGCCAGCAGCTTGGGGGGCAGGGCGTACGAGCAGTACTTC. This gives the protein CASSLGGRAYEQYF.